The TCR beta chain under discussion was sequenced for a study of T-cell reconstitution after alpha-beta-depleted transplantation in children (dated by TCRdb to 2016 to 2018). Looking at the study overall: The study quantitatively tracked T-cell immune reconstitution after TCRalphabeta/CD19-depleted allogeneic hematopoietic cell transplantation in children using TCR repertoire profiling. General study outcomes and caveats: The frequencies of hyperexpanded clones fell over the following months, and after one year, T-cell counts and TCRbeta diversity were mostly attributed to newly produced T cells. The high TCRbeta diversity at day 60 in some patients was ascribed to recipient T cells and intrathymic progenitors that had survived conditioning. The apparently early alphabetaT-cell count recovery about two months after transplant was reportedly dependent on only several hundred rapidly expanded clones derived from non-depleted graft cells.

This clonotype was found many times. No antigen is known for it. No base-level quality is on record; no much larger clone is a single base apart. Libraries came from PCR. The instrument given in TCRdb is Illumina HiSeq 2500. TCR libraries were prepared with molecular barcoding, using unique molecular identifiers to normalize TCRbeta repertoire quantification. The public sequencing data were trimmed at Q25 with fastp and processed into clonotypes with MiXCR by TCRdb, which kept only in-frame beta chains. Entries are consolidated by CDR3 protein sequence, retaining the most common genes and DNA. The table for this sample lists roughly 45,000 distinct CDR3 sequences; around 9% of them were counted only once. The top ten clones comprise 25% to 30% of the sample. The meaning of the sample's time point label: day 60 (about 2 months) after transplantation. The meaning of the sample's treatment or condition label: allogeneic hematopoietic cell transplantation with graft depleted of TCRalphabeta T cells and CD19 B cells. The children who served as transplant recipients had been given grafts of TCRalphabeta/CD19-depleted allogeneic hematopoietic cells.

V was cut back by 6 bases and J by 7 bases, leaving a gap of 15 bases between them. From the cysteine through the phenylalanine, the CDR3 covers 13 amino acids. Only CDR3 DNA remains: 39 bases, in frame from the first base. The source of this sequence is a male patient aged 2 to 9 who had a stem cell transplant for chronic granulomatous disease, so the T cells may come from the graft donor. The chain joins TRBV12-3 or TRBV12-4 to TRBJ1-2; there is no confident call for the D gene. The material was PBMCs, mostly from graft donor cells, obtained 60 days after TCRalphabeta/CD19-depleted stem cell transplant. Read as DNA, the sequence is TGTGCCAGCAGCCAACAGACCCACGGTGGCTACACCTTC. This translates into CASSQQTHGGYTF.